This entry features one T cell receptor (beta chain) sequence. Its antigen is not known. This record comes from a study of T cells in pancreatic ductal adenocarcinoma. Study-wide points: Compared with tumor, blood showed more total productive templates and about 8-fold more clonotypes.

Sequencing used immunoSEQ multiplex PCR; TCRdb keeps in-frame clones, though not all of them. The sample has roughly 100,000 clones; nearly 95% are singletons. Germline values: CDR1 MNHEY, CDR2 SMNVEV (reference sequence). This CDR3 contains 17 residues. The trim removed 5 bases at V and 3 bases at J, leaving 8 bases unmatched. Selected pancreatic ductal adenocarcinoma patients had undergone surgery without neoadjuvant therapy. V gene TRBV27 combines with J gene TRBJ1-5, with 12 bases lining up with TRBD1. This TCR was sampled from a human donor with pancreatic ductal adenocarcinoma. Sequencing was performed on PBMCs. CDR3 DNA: TGTGCCAGCAGTATCGGGACAGGGGGCCCCCTCAATCAGCCCCAGCATTTT. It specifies CASSIGTGGPLNQPQHF.